This T cell receptor (beta chain) was profiled in a study of blood T cells in healthy people across ages. Alongside a J-beta primer mix, a sample-barcoded 5' primer served in a second PCR lasting 7 to 11 cycles. TCRdb re-called the 5' RACE reads with MiXCR, one entry per CDR3 protein. Here the sample spans roughly 700,000 distinct CDR3 sequences, roughly 30% being singletons. This clonotype has ten or more counts. Its antigen is unknown. Findings and caveats of the study: Compared with aged donors, long-lived donors showed fewer expanded clones, suggesting selection. Unsorted PBMCs ruled out conclusive naive versus antigen-experienced comparison. As naive T cell percentage varied, TCR beta diversity correlated strongly with it.

Germline-derived CDR1 and CDR2 are MNHNS and SASEGT. The V and J ends lost 6 bases and 7 bases respectively, with 18 bases between them. CDR3 length equals 14 residues. Every participating donor contributed roughly 11 milliliters of peripheral blood through a draw. Sequenced input: blood. This chain connects TRBV6-1 to TRBJ1-2, with a possible D match to TRBD1 (5 bases). This sequence was found in an elderly woman in good health. The CDR3 sequence: CASRGGFGGFGYTF. In nucleotides, the CDR3 is TGTGCCAGCAGGGGTGGCTTTGGGGGTTTTGGCTACACCTTC.